Listed below are T cell receptor beta chains from one sample, sequenced in a study of shared T cell receptors in the human thymus. Clones were read by immunoSEQ multiplex PCR, and TCRdb kept only the in-frame ones, dropping some. Here the sample spans hundreds of thousands of clones, more than 75% being singletons. These same records also appear under a second study, on human thymus T cells.

The sample taken for sequencing was thymocytes. These receptors were obtained from a boy under three years old with a congenital heart defect. The CDR3 runs from the conserved cysteine through the conserved F or W. Fields, in order: clone size, D gene, J gene, V gene, CDR3 DNA, CDR3 protein. The D gene is left open where the match is weak. Clone sizes are given selectively: once, few, many, or a class where the clone is expanded.

clone size: few
D gene: NA
J gene: TRBJ1-1
V gene: TRBV5-6
CDR3 DNA: TGTGCCAGCAGCTTGTTGAGCAGGGAAGCTTTCTTT
CDR3 protein: CASSLLSREAFF

clone size: NA
D gene: TRBD2
J gene: TRBJ2-3
V gene: TRBV6-4
CDR3 DNA: TGTGCCAGCAGTAGGGCGGGAGGGCCGAGAGATACGCAGTATTTT
CDR3 protein: CASSRAGGPRDTQYF

clone size: NA
D gene: TRBD2
J gene: TRBJ2-5
V gene: TRBV28
CDR3 DNA: TGTGCCATCAGTTTCTACCCTAGCGGGAGGATCAGAGAGACCCAGTACTTC
CDR3 protein: CAISFYPSGRIRETQYF

clone size: few
D gene: NA
J gene: TRBJ1-2
V gene: TRBV2
CDR3 DNA: TGTGCCAGCAGTGAAGCAGCGGCTTCTAACTATGGCTACACCTTC
CDR3 protein: CASSEAAASNYGYTF

clone size: NA
D gene: TRBD1
J gene: TRBJ2-5
V gene: TRBV5-8
CDR3 DNA: TGTGCCAGCAGCCCCGGACAGGGGCTGCGTCACAATGAGACCCAGTACTTC
CDR3 protein: CASSPGQGLRHNETQYF

clone size: NA
D gene: NA
J gene: TRBJ2-2
V gene: TRBV2
CDR3 DNA: TGTGCCAGCAGTGAAGTTAGGAGAGGCGGTTCCGGTACCCCCACGAACACCGGGGAGCTGTTTTTT
CDR3 protein: CASSEVRRGGSGTPTNTGELFF

clone size: NA
D gene: TRBD1
J gene: TRBJ2-1
V gene: TRBV28
CDR3 DNA: TGTGCCAGCAGTTCCGACAGGGGAAACAACAATGAGCAGTTCTTC
CDR3 protein: CASSSDRGNNNEQFF

clone size: NA
D gene: NA
J gene: TRBJ1-5
V gene: TRBV28
CDR3 DNA: TGTGCCAGCAGTTGGGCCTTTAGCAATCAGCCCCAGCATTTT
CDR3 protein: CASSWAFSNQPQHF

clone size: NA
D gene: TRBD2
J gene: TRBJ2-2
V gene: TRBV10-1
CDR3 DNA: TGCGCCAGCAGTGAGTCGACGGGACTAGCGGGCGCGAACACCGGGGAGCTGTTTTTT
CDR3 protein: CASSESTGLAGANTGELFF

clone size: NA
D gene: NA
J gene: TRBJ1-1
V gene: TRBV6-5
CDR3 DNA: TGTGCCAGCAAGGAGGGGCAGAACACTGAAGCTTTCTTT
CDR3 protein: CASKEGQNTEAFF

clone size: NA
D gene: TRBD2
J gene: TRBJ2-7
V gene: TRBV6-6
CDR3 DNA: TGTGCCAGCAGTTACTCGAGGGCGGGAGGGTACGAGCAGTACTTC
CDR3 protein: CASSYSRAGGYEQYF

clone size: NA
D gene: NA
J gene: TRBJ2-3
V gene: TRBV19
CDR3 DNA: TGTGCCAGTAAGTCGGGACAAATCCGCTCAGATACGCAGTATTTT
CDR3 protein: CASKSGQIRSDTQYF

clone size: NA
D gene: NA
J gene: TRBJ1-5
V gene: TRBV4-1
CDR3 DNA: TGCGCCAGCAGCCCCTATGCAGGGGACGGCAATCAGCCCCAGCATTTT
CDR3 protein: CASSPYAGDGNQPQHF

clone size: NA
D gene: NA
J gene: TRBJ2-1
V gene: TRBV29-1
CDR3 DNA: TGCAGCGTTGAGTGGAGTCTCTACAATGAGCAGTTCTTC
CDR3 protein: CSVEWSLYNEQFF

clone size: NA
D gene: NA
J gene: TRBJ2-7
V gene: TRBV14
CDR3 DNA: TGTGCCAGCAGCCCGCCCGACGGGACAACCTACGAGCAGTACTTC
CDR3 protein: CASSPPDGTTYEQYF

clone size: NA
D gene: NA
J gene: TRBJ1-2
V gene: TRBV19
CDR3 DNA: TGTGCCAGTAGTTCAGGCGCCAGCCTATATGGCTACACCTTC
CDR3 protein: CASSSGASLYGYTF

clone size: NA
D gene: TRBD1
J gene: TRBJ2-7
V gene: TRBV4-2
CDR3 DNA: TGTGCCAGCAGCCAAGAAGCCGGGACAGGGTGGTCGTACGAGCAGTACTTC
CDR3 protein: CASSQEAGTGWSYEQYF

clone size: NA
D gene: NA
J gene: TRBJ1-5
V gene: TRBV2
CDR3 DNA: TGTGCCAGCAGTCTAACCCAGCCTTGGGGCACTACCATACATCAGCCCCAGCATTTT
CDR3 protein: CASSLTQPWGTTIHQPQHF

clone size: NA
D gene: NA
J gene: TRBJ1-1
V gene: TRBV7-9
CDR3 DNA: TGTGCCAGCAGCTGTCCGGCGGGACTGAGTAACACTGAAGCTTTCTTT
CDR3 protein: CASSCPAGLSNTEAFF

clone size: NA
D gene: TRBD2
J gene: TRBJ2-1
V gene: TRBV23-1
CDR3 DNA: TGCGCCAGCACCCACCAGCGGGGGCAGTTCTTC
CDR3 protein: CASTHQRGQFF

clone size: NA
D gene: NA
J gene: TRBJ2-7
V gene: TRBV5-6
CDR3 DNA: TGTGCCAGCAGCTTCTCCAGGGGAACCTACGAGCAGTACTTC
CDR3 protein: CASSFSRGTYEQYF

clone size: NA
D gene: NA
J gene: TRBJ1-5
V gene: TRBV28
CDR3 DNA: TGTGCCAGCAGTTTCCGGCAGCCCCAGCATTTT
CDR3 protein: CASSFRQPQHF

clone size: NA
D gene: TRBD1
J gene: TRBJ1-2
V gene: TRBV6-5
CDR3 DNA: TGTGCCAGCAGACCCCAGGGACAGGGGGCAGGAGGCTACACCTTC
CDR3 protein: CASRPQGQGAGGYTF

clone size: NA
D gene: NA
J gene: TRBJ1-6
V gene: TRBV27
CDR3 DNA: TGTGCCAGCAGTTTCCGGTCCGGAGGGAATAATTCACCCCTCCACTTT
CDR3 protein: CASSFRSGGNNSPLHF

clone size: NA
D gene: NA
J gene: TRBJ2-2
V gene: TRBV5-6
CDR3 DNA: TGTGCCAGCAGCTTGACTAACACCGGGGAGCTGTTTTTT
CDR3 protein: CASSLTNTGELFF

clone size: NA
D gene: TRBD1
J gene: TRBJ2-7
V gene: TRBV28
CDR3 DNA: TGTGCCAGCAGTTATCGTTTTCCGGGACAGGACAATTACGAGCAGTACTTC
CDR3 protein: CASSYRFPGQDNYEQYF